This TCR beta chain was profiled in a study of identical twins. General study results and limits: For cord blood, abundant beta clonotypes had fewer insertions, unlike memory repertoires, which showed none.

With V trimmed by 7 bases and J by 0 bases, 12 bases remained unmatched. The CDR3 totals 16 residues. Germline V gene sequence: CDR1 MDHEN, CDR2 SYDVKM. This clonotype has ten or more counts. No antigen is known for it. Template switching added a universal primer site, and cDNA bore unique molecular identifiers. TCRdb processed the 5' RACE reads anew with MiXCR; each CDR3 protein has one entry. The sample gives 570,000 or so distinct CDR3 sequences, just under 10% of which show up once; under 3.5% is in the top ten. The sample was also reused in another study, on yellow fever vaccine responses in identical twins.

The sequence derives from a woman between 18 and 29 years old in good health. Material for sequencing was PBMCs. The J gene is TRBJ2-7, the V gene TRBV28; TRBD1 matches 7 bases. CDR3 bases: TGTGCCAGCATCGGTCCTCGGACAGGCAGCTCCTACGAGCAGTACTTC. It codes for CASIGPRTGSSYEQYF.